This T cell receptor beta chain derives from a study of T-cell memory formation after mild COVID-19. Researchers used 5'RACE with constant-segment primers to make TCR alpha and TCR beta cDNA libraries that carry sample barcodes and UMIs. TCRdb ran MiXCR on the 5' RACE reads and lists one entry per CDR3 protein. Among hundreds of thousands of distinct CDR3 sequences listed, around 22% were seen once. CDR1 LGHNT and CDR2 FRNRAP come from the germline V gene. Unmatched junction bases numbered 11, after V lost 5 bases and J lost 5 bases. The CDR3 is 16 residues long. This TCR derives from an adult woman who had mild COVID-19 (a few samples of this study predate the infection). Cell type and time point are not known. The rearrangement uses TRBV12-5 and TRBJ2-3; 9 bases match TRBD2. The specimen sequenced was PBMCs or a T cell subset sorted from them (not recorded which). The CDR3 DNA reads TGTGCTAGTGGTCTTCATAGCGGGGGAATTGGAGATACGCAGTATTTT. It encodes CASGLHSGGIGDTQYF.